This T cell receptor beta chain derives from a study of blood T cell repertoires in COVID-19. Study overall: The study drew acute and convalescent COVID-19 samples from the United States, Italy and Spain. In each case, the material was cDNA or gDNA derived from T cells, B-cell-depleted T cells, or PBMCs.

V lost 4 bases and J lost 4; bases outside the gene matches: 0. Germline V gene lookup returns CDR1 SGHVS and CDR2 FQNEAQ. This CDR3 contains 13 residues. How the authors handled the data: The assay estimated nucleated cells by amplifying reference gene primers. TCRdb's copy holds only in-frame clones and misses some; the assay was immunoSEQ multiplex PCR. The V and J calls and the clone size are those of that table, but D and trimming were determined from the DNA. The repertoire holds about 300,000 clones, around 88% seen once, with approximately 7% in the top ten. The rearrangement uses TRBV7-8 and TRBJ1-5, with 8 bases fitting TRBD1. Sequences were obtained from peripheral blood. The receptor comes from a woman younger than 45 who had recovered from COVID-19. CDR3 residues: CASSWTGNQPQHF. CDR3 DNA sequence: TGTGCCAGCAGCTGGACAGGGAATCAGCCCCAGCATTTT. The full variable domain, rest sourced from reference TRBV7-8 and TRBJ1-5, is GAGVSQSPRYKVAKRGQDVALRCDPISGHVSLFWYQQALGQGPEFLTYFQNEAQLDKSGLPSDRFFAERPEGSVSTLKIQRTQQEDSAVYLCASSWTGNQPQHFGDGTRLSIL.